The entry below gives a single TCR beta chain sequence along with its context. The antigen is unknown. TCRdb called the 5' RACE reads again in MiXCR, with one record for every CDR3 protein. The sample holds 210,000 or so distinct CDR3 sequences, less than 20% seen once. The data originate from a study of identical twins. There are 15 residues in the CDR3. Germline values: CDR1 SEHNR, CDR2 FQNEAQ (reference sequence). The junction had 6 bases not matched to a gene; V was cut back by 5 bases and J by 0 bases. Broader study findings: Alpha sequences out of frame and shared by twins had excess low generation probability.

This sample also belongs to another study, concerning T cells expressing NK-cell markers. That report notes: HCMV seropositivity marked most of the eight sequenced donors; one was seronegative. Dominant NKG2C+ clonotypes made up roughly 1.0-7.5% of CD8+ T cells in several donors.

The TCR was taken from a woman under 30 in good health. Source material: CD8+ T cells sorted from blood. The rearrangement uses TRBV7-9 and TRBJ1-1; 7 bases are a match to TRBD1. CDR3 DNA sequence: TGTGCCAGCAGCGGGACAGCGACTATGAACACTGAAGCTTTCTTT. This gives the protein CASSGTATMNTEAFF.